These 18 T cell receptor beta chains originate from one sample sequenced in a study of beta chain features in type 1 diabetes. Isolated RNA was reverse transcribed in full, so expressed TCRB transcripts were sequenced. Clones were sequenced by immunoSEQ multiplex PCR, and TCRdb holds only the in-frame ones, with some missing. The sample carries some 900,000 clones, 15% to 20% recorded once. The sequenced sample was naive CD4+ T cells from blood. All receptors derive from a woman aged 18-30 years in good health.

The rearrangement joins TRBV4-3 to TRBJ2-7, with D perhaps TRBD1 (5 bases). This CDR3 spans 15 amino acids. V shed 1 base and J shed 2 bases, with 12 bases lying between them. Germline CDR1 LGHNA, CDR2 YSLEER. The CDR3 region is CASSQGAGSTYEQYF. DNA of the CDR3: TGCGCCAGCAGCCAAGGGGCAGGGTCAACCTACGAGCAGTACTTC.

This chain links TRBV6-6 with TRBJ2-7; D gene uncertain. Per the germline V gene, CDR1 is MNHNY and CDR2 is SVGAGI (reference sequence). The germline V and J ends were trimmed by 1 base and 6 bases, with 7 bases remaining between them. CDR3 length: 12 amino acids. The CDR3 DNA is TGTGCCAGCAGTTACTTGCTGGGCGAGCAGTACTTC. Amino acid sequence: CASSYLLGEQYF.

This clone came up a few times. Other DNA sequences within the sample encode an identical CDR3. V gene TRBV5-1 combines with J gene TRBJ2-1; 10 bases map to TRBD2. CDR3 length: 15 amino acids. V lost 4 bases and J lost 7; bases outside the gene matches: 8. From germline, CDR1 is SGHRS and CDR2 YFSETQ. The CDR3 nucleotides read TGCGCCAGCAGCCTGGGCCTAGCGGGAGTTAATGAGCAGTTCTTC. Translating it yields CASSLGLAGVNEQFF.

In this sample, this clone turned up a few times. The chain uses TRBV29-1 and TRBJ2-3; D is unclear. This CDR3 has 13 residues. V lost 1 base, J lost 4 bases, and 9 bases lay in between. CDR1 is SQVTM and CDR2 is ANQGSEA in the germline V gene. CDR3 protein: CSVEVSGSDTQYF. The DNA of the CDR3 is TGCAGCGTTGAAGTCTCTGGCTCAGATACGCAGTATTTT.

This clone has just a few counts. The chain carries TRBV4-2 and TRBJ2-4; TRBD2 aligns across 9 bases. CDR3 length: 17 amino acids. Germline values: CDR1 LGHNA, CDR2 YNFKEQ. Germline trimming cut 0 bases from V and 4 bases from J; bases unmatched to any gene: 7. CDR3 in DNA: TGTGCCAGCAGCCAAGATAGCGGGGGCTCGCTGAAAAACATTCAGTACTTC. Residues: CASSQDSGGSLKNIQYF.

The chain combines TRBV7-6 with TRBJ2-1; TRBD2 aligns across 9 bases. Losses at the gene ends were 1 base for V and 7 bases for J; bases not matched to a gene: 5. The CDR3 is 15 residues long. Germline loops: CDR1 SGHVS, CDR2 FNYEAQ. The CDR3 sequence: CASSLGLAGRNEQFF. CDR3 bases: TGTGCCAGCAGCTTAGGGCTAGCGGGGCGGAATGAGCAGTTCTTC.

This sequence joins TRBV7-9 and TRBJ1-2; D gene ambiguous. Trimming pared 7 bases from V and 9 bases from J, leaving 15 bases between. Germline lookup yields CDR1 SEHNR and CDR2 FQNEAQ (reference sequence). The length of the CDR3 is 12 residues. The CDR3 DNA reads TGTGCCAGCAACCAGCGAGACGGACGCTACACCTTC. Amino acids: CASNQRDGRYTF.

This clone has only a few counts. The chain joins TRBV9 to TRBJ2-1; D is ambiguous. Germline V CDR1 and CDR2: SGDLS, YYNGEE. CDR3 length: 16 amino acids. The V and J ends lost 4 bases and 6 bases respectively, with 20 bases between them. The CDR3 is CASSIKSVVRLNEQFF. Written as DNA, the CDR3 is TGTGCCAGCAGCATAAAGTCCGTAGTACGGCTCAATGAGCAGTTCTTC.

This clone was observed a few times. V gene TRBV20-1 combines with J gene TRBJ2-5, with D uncertain. The CDR3 spans 11 residues. CDR1 DFQATT and CDR2 SNEGSKA come from the germline V gene (reference sequence). The CDR3 coding sequence is TGCGGCTTCAGTAGCCAAGAGACCCAGTACTTC. It encodes CGFSSQETQYF.

This sequence joins TRBV7-2 and TRBJ1-1; D remains ambiguous. V lost 5 bases, J lost 0 bases, and 10 bases lay in between. Per germline, CDR1 SGHTA and CDR2 FQGNSA. This CDR3 has 14 amino acids. Written as DNA, the CDR3 is TGTGCCAGCAGCAAGCACAAAATGAACACTGAAGCTTTCTTT. Encoded protein: CASSKHKMNTEAFF.

The V call is TRBV27, the J call TRBJ1-5, with 7 bases aligning to TRBD1. J lost 7 bases, V lost 7 bases, and 22 bases had no gene match. Germline values: CDR1 MNHEY, CDR2 SMNVEV (reference sequence). The CDR3 has 18 residues. CDR3 nucleotides: TGTGCCAGCATAATAGTAGGACAGGCCGATACGCGCTACCAGCCCCAGCATTTT. Translation gives CASIIVGQADTRYQPQHF.

This clone was seen only a few times. The chain uses TRBV9 and TRBJ2-1; 9 bases match TRBD1. This CDR3 is 15 amino acids long. Germline V lookup: CDR1 SGDLS, CDR2 YYNGEE. The junction had 8 bases not matched to a gene; V was cut back by 0 bases and J by 10 bases. The CDR3 region has the DNA TGTGCCAGCAGCGTAGAGTGGGACAGGGAGCGGGAGCAGTTCTTC. The encoded protein is CASSVEWDREREQFF.

Only a few counts were recorded for this clone. The chain combines TRBV6-5 with TRBJ2-2; D gene ambiguous. The CDR3 totals 15 residues. Trimming took 6 bases from V and 1 from J, leaving 12 bases between them. The V gene's germline CDR1 is MNHEY and CDR2 SVGAGI. The CDR3 bases are TGTGCCAGCAGAGGGCAAGCGATGAACACCGGGGAGCTGTTTTTT. It specifies CASRGQAMNTGELFF.

This chain connects TRBV29-1 to TRBJ2-1; 8 bases are shared with TRBD2. In germline, CDR1 is SQVTM, CDR2 ANQGSEA. This CDR3 contains 15 residues. J lost 1 base, V lost 7 bases, and 9 bases had no gene match. The DNA of the CDR3 is TGCAGCGGGGTCCCTAGCGGGTTATCCTACAATGAGCAGTTCTTC. Its protein is CSGVPSGLSYNEQFF.

The rearrangement links TRBV7-2 to TRBJ2-4; no definite D call. Germline assignment: CDR1 SGHTA and CDR2 FQGNSA. Between the trimmed V and J ends, which lost 5 bases and 3 bases, there was a span of 11 bases. This CDR3 is 14 amino acids long. CDR3 loop: CASSPLRGKNIQYF. In DNA, the CDR3 is TGTGCCAGCAGCCCCCTCCGTGGCAAAAACATTCAGTACTTC.

The rearrangement links TRBV5-4 to TRBJ2-3; 7 bases are shared with TRBD2. The germline gives CDR1 SGHNT, CDR2 YYREEE (reference sequence). This CDR3 region has 16 residues. J lost 0 bases, V lost 4 bases, and 8 bases had no gene match. The CDR3 DNA reads as TGTGCCAGCAGCCAAGGCTTTAGCGGGAGCACAGATACGCAGTATTTT. Protein: CASSQGFSGSTDTQYF.

This clone showed up just a few times. The chain recombines TRBV28 with TRBJ1-2, with TRBD1 matching over 9 bases. The CDR3 is 14 amino acids. CDR1 is MDHEN, CDR2 SYDVKM, per germline. Losses at the gene ends were 8 bases for V and 8 bases for J; bases not matched to a gene: 12. CDR3 amino acids: CASRAGPQGAGYTF. The CDR3 DNA reads as TGTGCCAGCCGCGCCGGTCCACAGGGGGCAGGCTACACCTTC.

The CDR3 DNA reads TGCGCCAGCAGCCAAACACTTCGGGGGGATTACGAGCAGTACTTC. This gives the protein CASSQTLRGDYEQYF. This rearrangement joins TRBV4-3 to TRBJ2-7; the match to TRBD2 covers 7 bases. The junction had 8 bases not matched to a gene; V was cut back by 2 bases and J by 4 bases. The CDR3 extends over 15 amino acids. The V gene's germline CDR1 is LGHNA and CDR2 YSLEER.